The 17 T cell receptor beta chains presented below share a single source sample, sequenced in a study of cytotoxic CD8 clonotypes in ibrutinib-treated CLL. Some clones are missing from TCRdb's copy, which holds only in-frame ones; the method was immunoSEQ multiplex PCR. The table includes about 300,000 clones, 67% detected once. The input for sequencing was PBMCs, taken after 36 months of ibrutinib treatment. The receptor source for this set is a human donor with chronic lymphocytic leukemia.

The chain carries TRBV7-2 and TRBJ2-1; D ambiguous. The CDR3 has 14 amino acids. Trimming removed 1 base from V and 5 bases from J, with 9 bases in between. The germline V gene has CDR1 SGHTA and CDR2 FQGNSA. CDR3 in amino acids: CASSLDNWNNEQFF. CDR3 nucleotide sequence: TGTGCCAGCAGCTTAGACAACTGGAACAATGAGCAGTTCTTC.

The chain recombines TRBV7-2 with TRBJ2-1; no firm D call. Germline CDR1 SGHTA, CDR2 FQGNSA. The germline V and J ends were trimmed by 4 bases and 7 bases, with 5 bases remaining between them. The CDR3 consists of 11 residues. CDR3 region: CASSWKNEQFF. In DNA, the CDR3 is TGTGCCAGCAGCTGGAAGAATGAGCAGTTCTTC. Looking up the rest from reference TRBV7-2 and TRBJ2-1 gives the full variable domain: GAGVSQSPSNKVTEKGKDVELRCDPISGHTALYWYRQSLGQGLEFLIYFQGNSAPDKSGLPSDRFSAERTGGSVSTLTIQRTQQEDSAVYLCASSWKNEQFFGPGTRLTVL.

The chain carries TRBV2 and TRBJ1-2; D is ambiguous. The V gene lost 3 bases and the J gene lost 8 bases, with 4 bases spanning the gap. The CDR3 runs 10 residues. In germline, CDR1 is SNHLY, CDR2 FYNNEI. The CDR3 DNA reads TGTGCCAGCAGTGAGCTAGGCTACACCTTC. Amino acid sequence: CASSELGYTF.

This clone was recorded once. The chain joins TRBV6-1 to TRBJ1-5, with D tentatively TRBD1 (6 bases). This CDR3 has 14 amino acids. V lost 3 bases to trimming and J lost 6 bases, with 12 bases between them. Germline CDR1 and CDR2: MNHNS and SASEGT. The CDR3 DNA follows: TGTGCCAGCAGTGACCAACAGGGAGCTCAGCCCCAGCATTTT. Its protein is CASSDQQGAQPQHF.

This clone has more than one count but fewer than ten. V gene TRBV7-6 combines with J gene TRBJ2-6, with D unresolved. Germline V gene lookup returns CDR1 SGHVS and CDR2 FNYEAQ. The CDR3 is 14 residues long. V was pared by 2 bases and J by 2 bases, with 4 bases between. This CDR3 reads CASSLNPGANVLTF. Here the CDR3 DNA reads TGTGCCAGCAGCTTAAACCCTGGGGCCAACGTCCTGACTTTC.

The table lists this clone with a few counts. The chain combines TRBV2 with TRBJ2-7; 7 bases fit TRBD2. The CDR3 loop spans 18 amino acids. Germline CDR1 and CDR2: SNHLY and FYNNEI. Trimming cost V 2 bases and J 3 bases; bases outside gene matches: 16. The CDR3 loop is CASSENPLLGREIYEQYF. The CDR3 DNA is TGTGCCAGCAGTGAAAACCCCCTCCTCGGGCGGGAGATCTACGAGCAGTACTTC.

This clone came up once. The V gene is TRBV5-1, the J gene TRBJ2-7; D may correspond to TRBD1 or TRBD2 (5 bases each). Germline CDR1 is SGHRS and CDR2 is YFSETQ. The CDR3 sequence is 14 residues long. Trimming took off 0 bases at V and 3 bases at J, with 10 bases between the two ends. The DNA for the CDR3 is TGCGCCAGCAGCTTGGGAGGGGTGATCTACGAGCAGTACTTC. Its protein product is CASSLGGVIYEQYF.

The chain employs TRBV5-1 and TRBJ1-5; D is unresolved. V dropped 0 bases and J dropped 2 bases, with 15 bases sitting between them. The CDR3 spans 17 residues. Germline V gene sequence: CDR1 SGHRS, CDR2 YFSETQ. The DNA for the CDR3 is TGCGCCAGCAGCTTGGACCCTTTGTCCTGGCGCAATCAGCCCCAGCATTTT. Amino acid sequence: CASSLDPLSWRNQPQHF.

As to this clone: Additional DNA sequences in this sample encode the identical CDR3. The chain combines TRBV4-1 with TRBJ2-2, with unresolved D. V gave up 3 bases and J gave up 6 bases, with 14 bases separating them. Germline V gene lookup returns CDR1 MGHRA and CDR2 YSYEKL. The length of the CDR3 is 15 residues. Here the CDR3 reads CASSQTTGGAGELFF. In DNA, the CDR3 is TGCGCCAGCAGCCAGACGACGGGTGGAGCCGGGGAGCTGTTTTTT.

The J gene is TRBJ2-2, the V gene TRBV5-1, with D maybe TRBD1 (6 bases). CDR3 length: 17 amino acids. The V end lost 1 base, the J end lost 1 base, and 14 bases lay between the germline ends. Germline V CDR1 and CDR2: SGHRS, YFSETQ. The CDR3 is CASSLRGDRKNTGELFF. The CDR3 DNA reads TGCGCCAGCAGCTTGCGGGGCGACAGGAAGAACACCGGGGAGCTGTTTTTT.

This rearrangement joins TRBV28 to TRBJ2-5; TRBD2 might be the D (5 bases). Germline CDR1 is MDHEN and CDR2 is SYDVKM. Trimming removed 2 bases at V and 3 bases at J, with 10 bases between. The CDR3 covers 14 residues. In DNA, the CDR3 is TGTGCCAGCAGTTTAGAGGACTGGAAAGAGACCCAGTACTTC. Its protein is CASSLEDWKETQYF.

This sequence joins TRBV2 and TRBJ2-7; D is ambiguous. V was trimmed by 7 bases and J by 3 bases, leaving 10 bases between them. Looked up from germline, CDR1 is SNHLY and CDR2 is FYNNEI. This CDR3 contains 12 residues. CDR3 amino acids: CASTTTRYEQYF. CDR3 DNA sequence: TGTGCCAGCACTACTACCCGCTACGAGCAGTACTTC.

The gene calls are TRBV27 and TRBJ1-2, with D maybe TRBD1 (6 bases). The V gene's germline CDR1 is MNHEY and CDR2 SMNVEV (reference sequence). This CDR3 contains 14 residues. V was cut by 5 bases and J by 2 bases, with 12 bases left in between. DNA for the CDR3: TGTGCCAGCAGTGGACAGTATTCCAACTATGGCTACACCTTC. Residues: CASSGQYSNYGYTF.

This clone was found once. This sequence joins TRBV5-4 and TRBJ2-1; D perhaps matches TRBD2 (5 bases). The ends were cut back, 2 bases at V and 10 bases at J, with 13 bases in the middle. Germline CDR1 reads SGHNT; CDR2 reads YYREEE (reference sequence). This CDR3 region has 13 residues. The CDR3 region is CASSLPGKREQFF. The CDR3 region has the DNA TGTGCCAGCAGCTTACCGGGAAAGAGGGAGCAGTTCTTC.

The chain combines TRBV19 with TRBJ1-1; possible D gene TRBD1, 6 bases. V lost 6 bases and J 11 bases, leaving 25 bases between the germline ends. The CDR3 has 15 residues. Germline-derived CDR1 and CDR2 are LNHDA and SQIVND (reference sequence). The CDR3 loop reads CASSTGRVLEAEAFF. The DNA of the CDR3 is TGTGCCAGTAGCACAGGGCGAGTCCTCGAGGCCGAGGCTTTCTTT.

This chain joins TRBV18 and TRBJ1-2, with D perhaps TRBD1 (5 bases). Trimming removed 2 bases from V and 2 bases from J, with 12 bases in between. In germline, CDR1 is KGHSH, CDR2 LQKENI. CDR3 length equals 15 residues. The CDR3 is CASSPGAAGNYGYTF. The CDR3 bases are TGTGCCAGCTCACCAGGGGCGGCAGGGAACTATGGCTACACCTTC.

This clone was seen a few times. V gene TRBV28 combines with J gene TRBJ2-1; a possible D gene is TRBD1 (5 bases). Germline V lookup: CDR1 MDHEN, CDR2 SYDVKM. This CDR3 contains 13 residues. The V gene lost 6 bases and the J gene lost 2 bases, with 8 bases spanning the gap. Written as DNA, the CDR3 is TGTGCCAGCAGCGTGACAGCCTACAATGAGCAGTTCTTC. Protein sequence: CASSVTAYNEQFF.